These 9 T cell receptor beta chains were sequenced from one sample in a study of blood T cells in healthy people across ages. With a J-beta primer mix and a sample-barcoded 5' primer, a second PCR ran 7 to 11 cycles. TCRdb re-called the 5' RACE reads through MiXCR, storing one row per CDR3 protein. Of over 300,000 distinct CDR3 sequences listed, approximately 47% are singletons. Sample: blood. The receptors here all came from a man aged 55 to 70 in good health.

The genes are TRBV7-2 and TRBJ1-6, with a weak D call TRBD1 (6 bases). The CDR3 extends over 15 amino acids. The V gene's germline CDR1 is SGHTA and CDR2 FQGNSA. V shed 6 bases and J shed 6 bases, with 15 bases lying between them. CDR3 DNA: TGTGCCAGCAGTCCGGGGGGGCGCAGTAATTCACCCCTCCACTTT. Its translation is CASSPGGRSNSPLHF.

This clonotype was observed a few times. This chain uses TRBV20-1 with TRBJ2-5; 10 nucleotides line up with TRBD1. The germline CDR1 and CDR2 sequences are DFQATT and SNEGSKA (reference sequence). V was pared by 5 bases and J by 4 bases, with 7 bases of the junction left unmatched. The CDR3 is made up of 14 amino acids. CDR3 sequence reads: CSAEPGDRGETQYF. The DNA for the CDR3 is TGCAGTGCTGAGCCCGGGGACAGGGGAGAGACCCAGTACTTC.

The CDR3 region is CASTPTTGLAGIKGKEETQYF. CDR3 nucleotide sequence: TGTGCCAGCACTCCTACGACTGGGCTAGCGGGAATCAAGGGCAAAGAAGAGACCCAGTACTTC. V usage is TRBV11-3 and J usage is TRBJ2-5; the match to TRBD2 covers 9 bases. Germline V CDR1 and CDR2: SGHNT, YENEEA. J lost 3 bases, V lost 7 bases, and 27 bases had no gene match. This CDR3 has 21 amino acids.

The chain's CDR3 is CSVEDPGSSTGELFF. Written as DNA, the CDR3 is TGCAGCGTTGAAGATCCCGGGTCGAGCACCGGGGAGCTGTTTTTT. V is TRBV29-1 and J is TRBJ2-2, with D unclear. Trimming removed 0 bases at V and 4 bases at J, with 12 bases between. CDR1 SQVTM and CDR2 ANQGSEA come from the germline V gene. The length of the CDR3 is 15 residues.

This chain links TRBV18 with TRBJ2-7; 9 nucleotides agree with TRBD1. Germline CDR1 KGHSH, CDR2 LQKENI. This CDR3 spans 12 amino acids. V dropped 4 bases and J dropped 7; count of bases not matched to a gene: 2. CDR3 sequence reads: CASSRDREEQYF. Written as DNA, the CDR3 is TGTGCCAGCTCACGGGACAGGGAGGAGCAGTACTTC.

The CDR3 region has the DNA TGTGCCAGCAGCAAAGGGAGCGGGAGCCACGAGCAGTACTTC. It specifies CASSKGSGSHEQYF. The V call is TRBV21-1, the J call TRBJ2-5; the table's TRBD2 call for D was not verified on the DNA. The J call is uncertain, as TRBJ2-7 better fits the DNA end. TRBV21-1 is termed a pseudogene. This CDR3 is built from 14 residues.

The chain is built from TRBV7-2 and TRBJ2-2; D call uncertain. Germline-derived CDR1 and CDR2 are SGHTA and FQGNSA. The CDR3 is 13 amino acids. Trimming pared 7 bases from V and 4 bases from J, leaving 10 bases between. The CDR3 here is CASNPSRTGELFF. Written as DNA, the CDR3 is TGTGCCAGCAACCCCAGTCGCACCGGGGAGCTGTTTTTT.

The chain carries TRBV29-1 and TRBJ2-7; D is possibly TRBD2 (5 bases). Per germline, CDR1 SQVTM and CDR2 ANQGSEA. Trimming cost V 6 bases and J 3 bases, with 15 bases left between them. The CDR3 extends over 13 amino acids. CDR3 nucleotide sequence: TGCAGCGTCACAACCGTCGGACTCTACGAGCAGTACTTC. Translating it yields CSVTTVGLYEQYF.

This chain joins TRBV12-5 and TRBJ2-3; D is unresolved. Germline CDR1 and CDR2: LGHNT and FRNRAP. This CDR3 contains 11 residues. Trimming shortened V by 2 bases and J by 7 bases, and 4 bases separated the two germline ends. DNA for the CDR3: TGTGCTAGTGGTTTGTACAATACGCAGTATTTT. Its translation is CASGLYNTQYF.